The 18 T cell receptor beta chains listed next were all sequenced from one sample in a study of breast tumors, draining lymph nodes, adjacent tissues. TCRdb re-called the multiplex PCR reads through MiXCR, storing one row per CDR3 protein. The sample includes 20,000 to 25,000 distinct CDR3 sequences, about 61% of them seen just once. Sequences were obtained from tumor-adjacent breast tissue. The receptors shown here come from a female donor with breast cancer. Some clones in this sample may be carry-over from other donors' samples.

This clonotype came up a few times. This CDR3 reads CATSSGGLGGELFF. For the CDR3, the DNA is TGTGCCACCAGCTCAGGGGGCCTTGGCGGGGAGCTGTTTTTT. This chain joins TRBV24-1 and TRBJ2-2; 8 bases agree with TRBD1. This CDR3 contains 14 residues. Germline V gene data show CDR1 as KGHDR and CDR2 as SFDVKD. Trimming cost V 7 bases and J 7 bases; bases outside gene matches: 7.

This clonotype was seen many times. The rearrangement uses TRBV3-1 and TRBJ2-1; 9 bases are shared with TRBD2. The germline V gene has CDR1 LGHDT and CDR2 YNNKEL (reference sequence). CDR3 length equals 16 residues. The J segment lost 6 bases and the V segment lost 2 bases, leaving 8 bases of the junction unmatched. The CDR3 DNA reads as TGTGCCAGCAGCCAATTCCTAGCGGGGAGCCGCAATGAGCAGTTCTTC. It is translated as CASSQFLAGSRNEQFF.

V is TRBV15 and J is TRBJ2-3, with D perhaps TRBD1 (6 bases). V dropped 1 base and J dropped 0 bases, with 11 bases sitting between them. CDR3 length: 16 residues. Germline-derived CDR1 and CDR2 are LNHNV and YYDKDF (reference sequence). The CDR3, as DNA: TGTGCCACCAGCAGAGGGACAGCACTTAGCACAGATACGCAGTATTTT. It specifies CATSRGTALSTDTQYF.

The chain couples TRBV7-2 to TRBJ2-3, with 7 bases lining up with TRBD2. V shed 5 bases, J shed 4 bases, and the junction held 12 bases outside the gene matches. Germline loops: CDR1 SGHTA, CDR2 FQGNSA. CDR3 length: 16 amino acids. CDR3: CASSPKAGPPPDTQYF. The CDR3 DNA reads TGTGCCAGCAGCCCTAAAGCGGGACCCCCCCCAGATACGCAGTATTTT.

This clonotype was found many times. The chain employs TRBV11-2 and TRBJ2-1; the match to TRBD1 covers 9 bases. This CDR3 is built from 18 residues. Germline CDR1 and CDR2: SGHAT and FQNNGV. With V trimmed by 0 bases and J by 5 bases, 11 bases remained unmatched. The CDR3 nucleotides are TGTGCCAGCAGCTTAGATCCCTTCGGGACAGGGATCAACAATGAGCAGTTCTTC. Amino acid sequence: CASSLDPFGTGINNEQFF.

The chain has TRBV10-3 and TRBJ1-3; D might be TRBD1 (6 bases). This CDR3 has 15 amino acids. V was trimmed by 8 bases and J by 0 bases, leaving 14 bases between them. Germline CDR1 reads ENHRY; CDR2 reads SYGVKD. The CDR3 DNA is TGTGCCATCCAGGGAACAGGGAGCTCTGGAAACACCATATATTTT. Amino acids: CAIQGTGSSGNTIYF.

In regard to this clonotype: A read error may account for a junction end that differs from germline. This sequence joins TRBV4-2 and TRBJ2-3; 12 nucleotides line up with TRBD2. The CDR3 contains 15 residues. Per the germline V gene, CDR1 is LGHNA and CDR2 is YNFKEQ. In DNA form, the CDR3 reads TGTGCCAGCAGACCACTAGCGGGGGGCACAGATGCGCAGTATTTT. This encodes CASRPLAGGTDAQYF.

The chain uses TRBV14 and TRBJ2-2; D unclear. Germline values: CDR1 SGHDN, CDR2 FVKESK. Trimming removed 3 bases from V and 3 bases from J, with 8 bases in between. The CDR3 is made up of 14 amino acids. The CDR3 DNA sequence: TGTGCCAGCAGCCAGGTTGCCTACACCGGGGAGCTGTTTTTT. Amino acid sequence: CASSQVAYTGELFF. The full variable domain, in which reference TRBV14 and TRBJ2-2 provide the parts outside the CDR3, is EAGVTQFPSHSVIEKGQTVTLRCDPISGHDNLYWYRRVMGKEIKFLLHFVKESKQDESGMPNNRFLAERTGGTYSTLKVQPAELEDSGVYFCASSQVAYTGELFFGEGSRLTVL.

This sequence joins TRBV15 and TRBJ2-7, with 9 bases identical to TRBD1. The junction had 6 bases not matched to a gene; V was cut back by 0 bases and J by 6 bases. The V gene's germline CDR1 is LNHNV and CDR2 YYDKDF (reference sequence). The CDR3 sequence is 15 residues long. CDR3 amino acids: CATSRDHGTGIEQYF. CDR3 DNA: TGTGCCACCAGCAGAGATCATGGGACAGGGATCGAGCAGTACTTC.

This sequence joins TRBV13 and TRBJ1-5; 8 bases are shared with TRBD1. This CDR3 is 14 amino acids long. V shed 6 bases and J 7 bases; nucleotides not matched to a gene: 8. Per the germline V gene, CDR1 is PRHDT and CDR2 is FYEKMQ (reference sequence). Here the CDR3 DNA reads TGTGCCAGCAGTTCTTCAGGGGGCTCGCAGCCCCAGCATTTT. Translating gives CASSSSGGSQPQHF.

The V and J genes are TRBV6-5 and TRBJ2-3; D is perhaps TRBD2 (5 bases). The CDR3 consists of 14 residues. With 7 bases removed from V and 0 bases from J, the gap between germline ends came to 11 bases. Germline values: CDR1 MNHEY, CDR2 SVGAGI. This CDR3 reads CASKPAVSTDTQYF. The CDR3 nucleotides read TGTGCCAGCAAGCCAGCGGTCAGCACAGATACGCAGTATTTT.

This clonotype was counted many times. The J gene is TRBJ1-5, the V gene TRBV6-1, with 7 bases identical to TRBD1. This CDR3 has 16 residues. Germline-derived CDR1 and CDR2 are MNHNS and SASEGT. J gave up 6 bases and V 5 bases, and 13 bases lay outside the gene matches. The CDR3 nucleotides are TGTGCCAGCAGTCAAACCCCGGGACAGCACACTCAGCCCCAGCATTTT. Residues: CASSQTPGQHTQPQHF.

The CDR3 DNA reads TGTGCCAGCAGTACGACTCGCCCCGGGGAGCTGTTTTTT. It specifies CASSTTRPGELFF. The chain links TRBV2 to TRBJ2-2; no definite D call. V was cut by 5 bases and J by 6 bases, with 10 bases left in between. CDR3 length: 13 amino acids. CDR1 is SNHLY and CDR2 is FYNNEI in the germline V gene.

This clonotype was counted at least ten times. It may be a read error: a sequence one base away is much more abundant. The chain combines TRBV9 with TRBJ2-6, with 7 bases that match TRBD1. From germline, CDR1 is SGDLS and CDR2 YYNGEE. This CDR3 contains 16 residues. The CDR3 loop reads CASSRDSLSGANALTF. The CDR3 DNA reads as TGTGCCAGCAGCCGGGACAGCCTTTCTGGGGCCAACGCCCTGACTTTC.

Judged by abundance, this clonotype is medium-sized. This chain's CDR3 is CASSLFGGTGDTQYF. The CDR3 DNA sequence: TGTGCCAGCAGCTTATTCGGTGGGACGGGAGATACGCAGTATTTT. The V call is TRBV7-3, the J call TRBJ2-3; D is perhaps TRBD1 or TRBD2 (5 bases each). Germline V gene data show CDR1 as SGHTA and CDR2 as FQGTGA. With 2 bases removed from V and 5 bases from J, the gap between germline ends came to 14 bases. The CDR3 has 15 amino acids.

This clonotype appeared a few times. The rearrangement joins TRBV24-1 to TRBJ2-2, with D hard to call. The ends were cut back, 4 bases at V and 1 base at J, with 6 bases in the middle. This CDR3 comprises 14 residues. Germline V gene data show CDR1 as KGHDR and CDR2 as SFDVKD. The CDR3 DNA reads TGTGCCACCAGTGAAACGAGGAACACCGGGGAGCTGTTTTTT. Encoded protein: CATSETRNTGELFF.

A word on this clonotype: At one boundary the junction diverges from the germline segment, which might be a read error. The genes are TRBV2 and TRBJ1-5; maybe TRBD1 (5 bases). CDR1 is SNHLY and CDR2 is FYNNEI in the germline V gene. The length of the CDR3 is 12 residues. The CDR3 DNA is TGTGCCAGCAGTGACCTGGGGCAGCCCCAACATTTT. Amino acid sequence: CASSDLGQPQHF.

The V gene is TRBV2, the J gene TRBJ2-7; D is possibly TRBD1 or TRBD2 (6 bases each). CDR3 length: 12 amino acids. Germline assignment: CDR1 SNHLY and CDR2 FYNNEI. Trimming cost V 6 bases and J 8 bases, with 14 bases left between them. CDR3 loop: CASSGGSLQQYF. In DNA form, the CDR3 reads TGTGCCAGCAGCGGGGGCTCCTTACAGCAGTACTTC.